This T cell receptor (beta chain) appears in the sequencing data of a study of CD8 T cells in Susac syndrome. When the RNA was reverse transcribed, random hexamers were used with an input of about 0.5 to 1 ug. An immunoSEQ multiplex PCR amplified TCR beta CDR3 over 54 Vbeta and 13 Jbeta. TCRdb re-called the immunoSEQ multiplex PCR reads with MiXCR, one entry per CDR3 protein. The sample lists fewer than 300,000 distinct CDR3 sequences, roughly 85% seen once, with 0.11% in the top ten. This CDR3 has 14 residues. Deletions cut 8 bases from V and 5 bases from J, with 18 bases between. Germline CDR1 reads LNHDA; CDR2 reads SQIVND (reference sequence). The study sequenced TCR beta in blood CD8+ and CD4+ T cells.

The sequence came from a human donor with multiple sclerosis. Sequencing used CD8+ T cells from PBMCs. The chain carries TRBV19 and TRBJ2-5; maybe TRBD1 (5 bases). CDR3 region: CASGYRTQGETQYF. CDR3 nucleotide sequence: TGTGCCAGTGGGTACAGGACCCAAGGGGAGACCCAGTACTTC.